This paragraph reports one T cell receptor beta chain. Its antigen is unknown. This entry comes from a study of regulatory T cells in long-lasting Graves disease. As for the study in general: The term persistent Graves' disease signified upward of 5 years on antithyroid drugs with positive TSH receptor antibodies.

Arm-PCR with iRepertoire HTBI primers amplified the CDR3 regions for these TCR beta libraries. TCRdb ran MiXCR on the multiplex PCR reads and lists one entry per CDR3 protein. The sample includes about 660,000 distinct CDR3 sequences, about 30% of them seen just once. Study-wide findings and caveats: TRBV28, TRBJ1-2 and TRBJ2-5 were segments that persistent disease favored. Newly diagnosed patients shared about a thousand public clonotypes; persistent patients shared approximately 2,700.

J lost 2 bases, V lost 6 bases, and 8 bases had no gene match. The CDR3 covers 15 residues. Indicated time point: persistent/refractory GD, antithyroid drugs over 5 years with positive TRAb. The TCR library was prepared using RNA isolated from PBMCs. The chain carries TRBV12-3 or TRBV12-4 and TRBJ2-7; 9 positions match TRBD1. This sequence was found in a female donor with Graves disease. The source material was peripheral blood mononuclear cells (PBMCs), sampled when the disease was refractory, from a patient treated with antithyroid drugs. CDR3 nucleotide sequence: TGTGCCAGCAGGTACCGGGACAGGGTCGCCTACGAGCAGTACTTC. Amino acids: CASRYRDRVAYEQYF.